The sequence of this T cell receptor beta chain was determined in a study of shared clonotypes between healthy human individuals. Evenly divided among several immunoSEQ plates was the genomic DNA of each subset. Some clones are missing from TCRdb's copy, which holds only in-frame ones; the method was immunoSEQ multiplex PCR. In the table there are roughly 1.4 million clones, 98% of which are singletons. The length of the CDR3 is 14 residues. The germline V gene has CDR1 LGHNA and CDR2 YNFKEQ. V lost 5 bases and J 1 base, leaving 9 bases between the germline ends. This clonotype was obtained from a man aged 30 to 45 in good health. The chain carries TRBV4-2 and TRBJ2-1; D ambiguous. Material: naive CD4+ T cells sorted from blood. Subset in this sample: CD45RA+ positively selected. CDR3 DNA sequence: TGTGCCAGCAGCGCCTCTGTATCCTACAATGAGCAGTTCTTC. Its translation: CASSASVSYNEQFF.